Reported below is one TCR beta chain. Its antigen is not known. Next came a second PCR, run for about 6 to 12 cycles, which used a sample-barcoded 5' primer along with a J-beta primer mix. Via MiXCR, TCRdb re-called the 5' RACE reads, giving one row per CDR3 protein. The sample contains 1.5 million to 1.8 million distinct CDR3 sequences, about 45% of which appear only once. The sample belongs to a study of blood T cells in healthy people across ages. Donor samples were obtained from healthy Caucasian individuals from Russia, aged about 6 to 90. Whole-study findings and limits: It was found that TCR beta diversity correlated strongly with the percentage of naive T cells. Any conclusive comparison of naive versus antigen-experienced cells was prevented by using unsorted PBMCs. Higher diversity and more naive CD4+ cells were features of long-lived donors, compared to aged donors.

Between the trimmed V and J ends, which lost 4 bases and 1 base, there was a span of 10 bases. Germline V gene sequence: CDR1 SGHNT, CDR2 YYREEE (reference sequence). The CDR3 is 14 residues long. The specimen was blood. This chain links TRBV5-4 with TRBJ2-3; possible D gene TRBD1, 6 bases. This receptor was taken from a woman aged 18-29 years in good health. CDR3 region: CASSNDRRTDTQYF. CDR3 sequence (DNA): TGTGCCAGCAGCAACGACAGGCGCACAGATACGCAGTATTTT.